These T cell receptor beta chains were read from a single sample in a study of blood T cells in healthy people across ages. MiXCR, applied by TCRdb to the 5' RACE reads, yields one record per CDR3 protein. The sample contains hundreds of thousands of distinct CDR3 sequences, roughly 49% of which appear only once. The sample was blood. The receptor set was obtained from a woman aged 55-69 years in good health. The CDR3 runs from the conserved cysteine through the conserved F or W.

j_call,v_call,cdr3_aa
TRBJ1-1,TRBV28,CASSRQGAGNTEAFF
TRBJ1-5,TRBV30,CAWSVGQGGQPQHF
TRBJ2-6,TRBV12-3/TRBV12-4,CASSLGERGANVLTF
TRBJ2-5,TRBV5-1,CASSLGGAETQYF
TRBJ2-1,TRBV4-3,CASSLTLSSYNEQFF
TRBJ1-1,TRBV29-1,CSVARGGTEAFF
TRBJ2-7,TRBV13,CASSSPRHSYEQYF
NA,TRBV7-2,CASTNSVYNEQYF
TRBJ1-2,TRBV21-1,CASSNGQGANYGYTF
TRBJ2-5,TRBV28,CASSLLPGRRSGEQYF
TRBJ2-1,TRBV7-2,CASSSRTSGRWYEQFF
TRBJ2-3,TRBV29-1,CSVGGIGKARTDTQYF
TRBJ1-5,TRBV20-1,CSASGGGNQPQHF
TRBJ2-7,TRBV7-9,CASSQPSRGKPYEQYF
TRBJ1-2,TRBV20-1,CSARDQGGQGLTVYGYTF
TRBJ2-1,TRBV24-1,CATSVTTSGSGVEQFF
TRBJ1-1,TRBV7-9,CASSLAPTEAFF
TRBJ2-3,TRBV7-2,CASGGLAGSDTQYF
TRBJ1-5,TRBV5-5,CASSLEVVVPQHF
TRBJ2-3,TRBV7-2,CASGLAWWGSDTQYF
NA,TRBV20-1,CSASLGGPWETQYF
TRBJ2-1,TRBV6-5,CASRRLETSEQFF
TRBJ2-1,TRBV6-5,CASTTPGTGRREQFF
TRBJ2-2,TRBV29-1,CSVEVIAGGPRTGELFF
TRBJ1-1,TRBV15,CATSRTGTTEAFF
TRBJ2-1,TRBV3-1,CASSSRDRGIGNEQFF
TRBJ1-2,TRBV29-1,CSVGWSGGYTF
TRBJ1-1,TRBV20-1,CSAKDEGGRKAFF
TRBJ1-1,TRBV6-6,CASRPHMNAEAFF
TRBJ2-3,TRBV3-1,CASSLRARSVDTQYF
TRBJ2-6,TRBV2,CASRTGTQVSGANVQTF
NA,TRBV11-2,CAGSSPPGLRSYEQYF
TRBJ2-1,TRBV18,CASSPLLQGFNEQFF